This T cell receptor beta chain was captured in a study of neoadjuvant nivolumab and ipilimumab in lung cancer (dated by TCRdb to between 2020 and 2021). Context from the whole study: In the NEOSTAR trial, nivolumab was administered intravenously at 3 mg/kg on days 1, 15 and 29, and the combination arm also received ipilimumab 1 mg/kg on day 1 only. For each study arm, the primary endpoint of the trial was the rate of major pathologic response (MPR) in the intention-to-treat population. Of the 45 or so patients with operable NSCLC treated in the trial, some 23 were randomized to nivolumab monotherapy and 21 to nivolumab plus ipilimumab. The study compared TCR repertoires in pretherapy (baseline) peripheral blood with TCR repertoires in tumors resected at surgery following neoadjuvant immune checkpoint blockade. Matched pretherapy and resected tumor pairs were analyzed for seven patients, of whom four received nivolumab and three received nivolumab plus ipilimumab.

The label giving this sample's time point can be read as: pretherapy, before neoadjuvant immune checkpoint inhibitors. The samples were taken from NEOSTAR, a phase 2 randomized trial in operable NSCLC that tested neoadjuvant nivolumab or nivolumab plus ipilimumab, followed by surgery. The full study reports these points: Tumor T-cell richness and clonality rose from pretherapy to surgery in three of three dual-therapy tumors but in only two of four nivolumab-treated tumors. A small number of samples underwent TCR sequencing. Richness in tumors resected after neoadjuvant therapy showed a positive correlation with pretherapy blood TCR richness (Spearman R ≈ 0.79). No significant correlation was found between TCR clonality and pathologic tumor regression, and only a single major-pathologic-response sample was available for the analysis of TCR clonality versus pathologic tumor regression. Compared with tumor-adjacent uninvolved lung, resected tumors had greater TCR richness and clonality, and increases showed up in more of the dual-therapy-treated tumors.

Libraries were made using the immunoSEQ multiplex PCR assay. On the authors' methods: Richness and clonality were used to summarize the repertoires, and clones that significantly expanded or contracted between pre- and post-therapy samples were identified. The source is immuneACCESS, and TCRdb retained only in-frame sequences with V and J called. Part of the clones is not carried over; for the studies checked, unresolved V genes explain less than half of this, and the remainder is unexplained. V and J calls plus clone size are reproduced from that table; the DNA served to infer D and trimming. This sample lists roughly 45,000 clones; around nine tenths were detected once. The ten largest make up about 3.5% of the sample. CDR1 is given as WSHSY and CDR2 as SAAADI, both from the germline V gene. The CDR3 covers 16 residues, taking in both the cysteine and the phenylalanine. Only CDR3 DNA is held: 48 bases, read in frame from base 1. V lost 7 bases and J lost 7 bases, and the count of bases not matched to a germline gene is 8.

A word on this clone: Its recognized antigen is unknown. The sample holds no much larger clone one base away, and base qualities are not on file.

Sequencing was performed on blood, taken before neoadjuvant nivolumab, alone or with ipilimumab. The chain joins TRBV10-2 to TRBJ2-1, and TRBD2 matches 15 of the central bases. The TCR was taken from an adult with non-small cell lung cancer. Some clones in this sample may be carry-over from other donors' samples. The sequenced DNA is TGCGCCAGCACTGGACTAGCGGGAGGGCCGAGTAATGAGCAGTTCTTC. Its protein reads: CASTGLAGGPSNEQFF.